This T cell receptor (beta chain) was recovered during a study of shared clonotypes between healthy human individuals. As defined, naive CD8 cells were CD45RO-negative and positively selected for CCR7, with terminally differentiated effector memory CD45RA+ cells excluded. The germline gives CDR1 SGDLS, CDR2 YYNGEE. V gave up 0 bases and J gave up 4 bases, with 11 bases separating them. CDR3 length equals 15 residues. A deep-level run was used for the assay. Method: immunoSEQ multiplex PCR; TCRdb's copy keeps in-frame clones and lacks some. The data hold millions of clones, with approximately 94% observed a single time.

Sequenced: naive CD8+ T cells sorted from blood. This clonotype originated in a man younger than 30 in good health. The chain recombines TRBV9 with TRBJ2-1; D is perhaps TRBD2 (6 bases). The CDR3, as DNA: TGTGCCAGCAGCGTAGAGGCTAGCGCGTACAATGAGCAGTTCTTC. Translated, it gives CASSVEASAYNEQFF.